This TCR beta chain derives from a study of CD8 T cells in ankylosing spondylitis. The CDR3 length is 16 residues. V lost 1 base and J 5 bases, leaving 18 bases between the germline ends. From germline, CDR1 is SGHNT and CDR2 YYREEE (reference sequence). Notes on the study in general: Matched ankylosing spondylitis synovial fluid reportedly showed significant enrichment of disease-linked clones. Seemingly characteristic of ankylosing spondylitis blood was a TCR beta motif consisting of under 10 highly homologous variants.

5'-RACE, quantitative and with molecular barcodes, yielded the TCR beta libraries. TCRdb re-derived calls from the 5' RACE reads in MiXCR, one entry per CDR3 protein. This sample has over 450,000 distinct CDR3 sequences, with about 12% found just once. A remark on this clonotype: Antigen unknown.

Material: blood, either unsorted or a sorted T cell fraction (not recorded which). The receptor's source is a male donor with ankylosing spondylitis. The chain employs TRBV5-4 and TRBJ2-5, with a possible D match to TRBD2 (6 bases). Written as DNA, the CDR3 is TGTGCCAGCAGCTTGTTACGGGAGAGTGGGGACGAGACCCAGTACTTC. Amino acids: CASSLLRESGDETQYF.